The 12 T cell receptor beta chains below come from one sample, sequenced in a study of OX40 agonist ivuxolimab in advanced cancers. This table comes from immunoSEQ multiplex PCR, and its TCRdb copy is limited to in-frame clones, with some not included. The sample lists 40,000 to 45,000 clones; more than 80% were seen once. This sample comprised CD4+ or CD8+ T cells sorted from blood, obtained in a trial of the OX40 agonist ivuxolimab. These receptors all stem from an adult with an advanced solid tumor such as melanoma, head and neck, liver or kidney cancer.

The rearrangement uses TRBV5-4 and TRBJ2-7; D unclear. This CDR3 spans 14 amino acids. Germline lookup yields CDR1 SGHNT and CDR2 YYREEE (reference sequence). Trimming stripped 4 bases from V and 1 base from J, with 12 bases between. In DNA form, the CDR3 reads TGTGCCAGCAGCAATTTCGGCCTATCCTACGAGCAGTACTTC. Its translation: CASSNFGLSYEQYF.

V gene TRBV9 combines with J gene TRBJ2-7; maybe TRBD2 (6 bases). This CDR3 region has 15 residues. V dropped 4 bases and J dropped 2 bases, with 16 bases sitting between them. The V gene's germline CDR1 is SGDLS and CDR2 YYNGEE. CDR3: CASSLRDFSPYEQYF. The DNA of the CDR3 is TGTGCCAGCAGCCTTCGGGACTTCTCACCCTACGAGCAGTACTTC.

This clone was detected only once. V gene TRBV20-1 combines with J gene TRBJ2-3; no reliable D call. Germline V lookup: CDR1 DFQATT, CDR2 SNEGSKA (reference sequence). V was trimmed by 6 bases and J by 4 bases, leaving 8 bases between them. The CDR3 consists of 11 residues. DNA for the CDR3: TGCAGTGCGGGTCGGGCAGATACGCAGTATTTT. This gives the protein CSAGRADTQYF.

The chain is built from TRBV7-8 and TRBJ2-7, with D perhaps TRBD2 (6 bases). Germline CDR1 and CDR2: SGHVS and FQNEAQ. CDR3 length: 14 amino acids. The V gene lost 0 bases and the J gene lost 1 base, with 7 bases spanning the gap. CDR3 nucleotide sequence: TGTGCCAGCAGCTTAGCGGAGGGGTCCTACGAGCAGTACTTC. It specifies CASSLAEGSYEQYF.

The rearrangement uses TRBV19 and TRBJ2-1; 12 bases match TRBD2. The V gene's germline CDR1 is LNHDA and CDR2 SQIVND (reference sequence). V lost 4 bases, J lost 9 bases, and 4 bases stayed unmatched. The CDR3 is 14 amino acids. The CDR3 reads CASSKLAGGVEQFF. In DNA form, the CDR3 reads TGTGCCAGTAGTAAACTAGCGGGAGGCGTTGAGCAGTTCTTC.

The chain couples TRBV11-3 to TRBJ2-3; maybe TRBD2 (6 bases). The ends were cut back, 4 bases at V and 5 bases at J, with 16 bases in the middle. From germline, CDR1 is SGHNT and CDR2 YENEEA. This CDR3 spans 15 amino acids. Here the CDR3 reads CASSSSVGAGDTQYF. The CDR3 region has the DNA TGTGCCAGCAGCTCTAGCGTGGGAGCTGGAGATACGCAGTATTTT.

The chain uses TRBV28 and TRBJ1-5; 7 nucleotides agree with TRBD1. J was trimmed by 2 bases and V by 3 bases; bases with no gene match: 10. CDR1 and CDR2 from the germline V gene are MDHEN and SYDVKM. The CDR3 length is 17 residues. CDR3 sequence reads: CASSFLGGDWGNQPQHF. The CDR3 nucleotides read TGTGCCAGCAGTTTCCTAGGGGGCGATTGGGGCAATCAGCCCCAGCATTTT.

This clone was seen only a few times. The rearrangement uses TRBV5-4 and TRBJ2-2, with TRBD1 matching 7 bases. Germline V CDR1 and CDR2: SGHNT, YYREEE (reference sequence). This CDR3 has 15 amino acids. Germline trimming cut 0 bases from V and 3 bases from J; bases unmatched to any gene: 2. The CDR3 sequence is CASSLGGTDTGELFF. CDR3 in DNA: TGTGCCAGCAGCTTGGGAGGGACAGACACCGGGGAGCTGTTTTTT.

J is TRBJ2-1 and V is TRBV15; 13 bases line up with TRBD2. In germline, CDR1 is LNHNV, CDR2 YYDKDF (reference sequence). Trimming cost V 2 bases and J 2 bases; bases outside gene matches: 9. This CDR3 spans 19 amino acids. This CDR3 reads CATSRYLKGLAGPYNEQFF. CDR3 DNA: TGTGCCACCAGCAGATACCTCAAGGGACTAGCGGGACCCTACAATGAGCAGTTCTTC.

The gene calls are TRBV11-2 and TRBJ2-7; TRBD2 matches at 12 bases. CDR1 and CDR2 (germline): SGHAT, FQNNGV. The CDR3 length is 15 residues. V shed 4 bases, J shed 6 bases, and the junction held 7 bases outside the gene matches. Here the CDR3 reads CASSSTSGSGAEQYF. DNA for the CDR3: TGTGCCAGCAGCTCGACTAGCGGGAGTGGGGCCGAGCAGTACTTC.

This sequence joins TRBV9 and TRBJ2-5, with 11 bases fitting TRBD2. Trimming at V came to 3 bases and at J to 7 bases, leaving 2 bases not matched to a gene. The germline V gene has CDR1 SGDLS and CDR2 YYNGEE. The CDR3 runs 13 residues. The CDR3 bases are TGTGCCAGCAGCGAGGGGACTAGCGGGACCCAGTACTTC. Translation: CASSEGTSGTQYF.

In this sample, this clone turned up a few times. The CDR3 loop reads CAWEGGVLTEAFF. CDR3 nucleotides: TGTGCCTGGGAAGGGGGCGTTTTAACTGAAGCTTTCTTT. The chain uses TRBV30 and TRBJ1-1, with 7 bases lining up with TRBD1. Germline V gene data show CDR1 as GTSNPN and CDR2 as SVGIG (reference sequence). The length of the CDR3 is 13 residues. The V gene end was trimmed by 5 bases and the J gene end by 5 bases; junction bases not matched to a gene: 8.